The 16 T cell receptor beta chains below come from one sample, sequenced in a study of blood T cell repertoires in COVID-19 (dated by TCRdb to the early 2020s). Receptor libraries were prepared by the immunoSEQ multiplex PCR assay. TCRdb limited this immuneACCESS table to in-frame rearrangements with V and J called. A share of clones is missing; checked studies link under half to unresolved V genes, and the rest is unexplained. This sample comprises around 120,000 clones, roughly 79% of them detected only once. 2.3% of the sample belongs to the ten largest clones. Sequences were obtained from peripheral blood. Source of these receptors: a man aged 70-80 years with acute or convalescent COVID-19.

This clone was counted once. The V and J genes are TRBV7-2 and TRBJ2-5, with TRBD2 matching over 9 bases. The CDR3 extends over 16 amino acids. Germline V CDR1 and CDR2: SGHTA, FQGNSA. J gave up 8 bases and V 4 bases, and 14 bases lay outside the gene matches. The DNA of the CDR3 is TGTGCCAGCAGCTACCGGACTAGCGAGGGACTCGGTACCCAGTACTTC. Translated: CASSYRTSEGLGTQYF.

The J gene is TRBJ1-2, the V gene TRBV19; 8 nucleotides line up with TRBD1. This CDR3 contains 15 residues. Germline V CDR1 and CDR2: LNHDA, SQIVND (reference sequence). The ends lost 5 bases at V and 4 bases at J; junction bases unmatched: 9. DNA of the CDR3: TGTGCCAGTAGTCCCTTGGCAGGGGGCAGCTATGGCTACACCTTC. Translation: CASSPLAGGSYGYTF.

The CDR3 reads CASRPEGQPTIYGYTF. DNA for the CDR3: TGTGCCAGCAGGCCAGAGGGTCAGCCGACTATCTATGGCTACACCTTC. V gene TRBV2 combines with J gene TRBJ1-2; D is uncertain. This CDR3 has 16 amino acids. V gave up 6 bases and J gave up 4 bases, with 21 bases separating them. The germline CDR1 and CDR2 sequences are SNHLY and FYNNEI.

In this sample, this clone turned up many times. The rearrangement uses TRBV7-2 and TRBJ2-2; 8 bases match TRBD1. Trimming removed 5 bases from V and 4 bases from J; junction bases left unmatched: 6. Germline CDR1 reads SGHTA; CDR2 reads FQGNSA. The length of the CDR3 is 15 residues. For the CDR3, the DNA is TGTGCCAGCAGCCCCGGACAGGGTCGCACCGGGGAGCTGTTTTTT. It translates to CASSPGQGRTGELFF.

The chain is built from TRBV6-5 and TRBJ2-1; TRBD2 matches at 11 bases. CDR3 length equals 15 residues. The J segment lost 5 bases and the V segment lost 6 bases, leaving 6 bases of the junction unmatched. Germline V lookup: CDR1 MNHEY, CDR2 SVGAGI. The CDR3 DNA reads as TGTGCCAGCAGAATAGCGGGGGGGCCCCACAATGAGCAGTTCTTC. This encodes CASRIAGGPHNEQFF.

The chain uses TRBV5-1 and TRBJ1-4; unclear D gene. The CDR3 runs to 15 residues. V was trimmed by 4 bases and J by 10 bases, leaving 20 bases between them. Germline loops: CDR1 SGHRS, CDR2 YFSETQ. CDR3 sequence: CASSPDLRSERKLFF. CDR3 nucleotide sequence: TGCGCCAGCAGCCCGGATTTACGGTCCGAGCGAAAACTGTTTTTT.

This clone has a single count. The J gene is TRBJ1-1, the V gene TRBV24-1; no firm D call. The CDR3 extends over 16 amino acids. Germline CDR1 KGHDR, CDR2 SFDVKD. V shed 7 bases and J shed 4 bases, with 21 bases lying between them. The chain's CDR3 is CATRRPARRVSTEAFF. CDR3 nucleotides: TGTGCCACCAGAAGGCCGGCCCGGCGGGTCAGCACTGAAGCTTTCTTT.

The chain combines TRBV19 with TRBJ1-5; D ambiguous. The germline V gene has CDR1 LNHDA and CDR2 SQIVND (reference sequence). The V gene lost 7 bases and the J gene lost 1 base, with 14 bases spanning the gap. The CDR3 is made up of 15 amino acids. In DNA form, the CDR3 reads TGTGCCAGTAACGGAAGACCGGGGAGCAATCAGCCCCAGCATTTT. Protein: CASNGRPGSNQPQHF.

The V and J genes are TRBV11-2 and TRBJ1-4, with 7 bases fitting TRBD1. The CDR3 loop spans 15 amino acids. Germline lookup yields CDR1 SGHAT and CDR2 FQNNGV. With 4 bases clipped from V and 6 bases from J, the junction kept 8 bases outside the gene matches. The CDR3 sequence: CASSYPGQQHEKLFF. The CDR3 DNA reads TGTGCCAGCAGCTATCCGGGACAGCAACATGAAAAACTGTTTTTT.

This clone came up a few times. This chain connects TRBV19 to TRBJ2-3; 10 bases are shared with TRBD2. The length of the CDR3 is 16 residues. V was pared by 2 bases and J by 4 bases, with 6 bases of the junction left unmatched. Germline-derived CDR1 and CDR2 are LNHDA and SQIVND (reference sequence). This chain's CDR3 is CASSISPLAGSDTQYF. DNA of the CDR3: TGTGCCAGTAGTATATCCCCACTAGCGGGGTCAGATACGCAGTATTTT.

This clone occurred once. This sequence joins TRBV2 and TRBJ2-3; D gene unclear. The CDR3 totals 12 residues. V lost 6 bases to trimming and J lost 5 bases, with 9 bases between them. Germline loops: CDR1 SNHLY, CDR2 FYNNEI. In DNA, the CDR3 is TGTGCCAGCAGCCAGGAAGGAGATACGCAGTATTTT. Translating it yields CASSQEGDTQYF.

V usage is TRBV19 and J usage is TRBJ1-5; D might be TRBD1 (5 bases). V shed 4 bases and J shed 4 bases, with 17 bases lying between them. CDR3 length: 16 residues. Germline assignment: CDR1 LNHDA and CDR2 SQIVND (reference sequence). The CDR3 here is CASSSKSGLRNQPQHF. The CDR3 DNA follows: TGTGCCAGTAGTAGCAAGTCGGGACTGAGAAATCAGCCCCAGCATTTT.

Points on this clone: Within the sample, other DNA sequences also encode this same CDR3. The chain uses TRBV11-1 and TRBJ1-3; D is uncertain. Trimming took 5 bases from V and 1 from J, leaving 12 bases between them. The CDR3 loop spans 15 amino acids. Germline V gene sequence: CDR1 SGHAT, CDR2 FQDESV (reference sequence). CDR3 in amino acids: CASSRRTESGNTIYF. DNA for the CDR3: TGTGCCAGCAGCCGACGGACTGAATCTGGAAACACCATATATTTT. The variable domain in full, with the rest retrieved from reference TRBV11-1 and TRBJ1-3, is EAEVAQSPRYKITEKSQAVAFWCDPISGHATLYWYRQILGQGPELLVQFQDESVVDDSQLPKDRFSAERLKGVDSTLKIQPAELGDSAMYLCASSRRTESGNTIYFGEGSWLTVV.

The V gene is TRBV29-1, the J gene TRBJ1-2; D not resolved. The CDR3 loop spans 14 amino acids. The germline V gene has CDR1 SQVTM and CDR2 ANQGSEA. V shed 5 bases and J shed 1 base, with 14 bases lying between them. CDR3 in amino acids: CSVLTERHNYGYTF. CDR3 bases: TGCAGCGTTCTAACAGAACGACATAACTATGGCTACACCTTC.

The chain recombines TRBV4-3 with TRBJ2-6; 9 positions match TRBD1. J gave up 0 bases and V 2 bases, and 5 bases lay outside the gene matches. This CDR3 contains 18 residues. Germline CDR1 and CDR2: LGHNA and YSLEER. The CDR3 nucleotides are TGCGCCAGCAGCCAAAACCCGGGACAGGGCTCTGGGGCCAACGTCCTGACTTTC. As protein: CASSQNPGQGSGANVLTF.

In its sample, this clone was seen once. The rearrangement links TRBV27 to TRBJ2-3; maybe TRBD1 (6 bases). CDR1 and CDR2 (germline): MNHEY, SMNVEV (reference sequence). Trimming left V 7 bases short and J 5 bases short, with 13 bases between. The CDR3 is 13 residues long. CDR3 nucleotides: TGTGCCAGCAATACCCTACAGGGAGATACGCAGTATTTT. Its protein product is CASNTLQGDTQYF.